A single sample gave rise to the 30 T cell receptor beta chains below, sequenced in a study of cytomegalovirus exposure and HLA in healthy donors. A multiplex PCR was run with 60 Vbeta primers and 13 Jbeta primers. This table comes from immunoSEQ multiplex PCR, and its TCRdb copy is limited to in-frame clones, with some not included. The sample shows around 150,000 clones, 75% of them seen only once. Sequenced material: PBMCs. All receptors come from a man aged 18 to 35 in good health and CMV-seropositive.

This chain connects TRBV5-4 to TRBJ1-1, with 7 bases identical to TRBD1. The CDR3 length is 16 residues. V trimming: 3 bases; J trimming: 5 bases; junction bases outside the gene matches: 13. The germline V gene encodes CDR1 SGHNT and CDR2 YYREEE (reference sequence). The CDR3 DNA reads TGTGCCAGCAGCTCACCCATCCTACAGGGGAAAACTGAAGCTTTCTTT. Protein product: CASSSPILQGKTEAFF.

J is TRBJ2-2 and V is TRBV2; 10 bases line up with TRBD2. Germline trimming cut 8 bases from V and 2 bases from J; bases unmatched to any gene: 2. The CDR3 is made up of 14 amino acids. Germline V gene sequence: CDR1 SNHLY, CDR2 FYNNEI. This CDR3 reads CASWTSGNTGELFF. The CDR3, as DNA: TGTGCCAGCTGGACTAGCGGTAACACCGGGGAGCTGTTTTTT.

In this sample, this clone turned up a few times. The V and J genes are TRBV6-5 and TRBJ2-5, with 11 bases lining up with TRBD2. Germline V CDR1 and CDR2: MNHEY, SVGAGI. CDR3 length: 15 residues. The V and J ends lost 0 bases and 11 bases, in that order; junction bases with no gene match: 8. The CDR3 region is CASSYSTSGSMQQYF. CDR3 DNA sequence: TGTGCCAGCAGTTACTCTACTAGCGGGAGTATGCAGCAGTACTTC.

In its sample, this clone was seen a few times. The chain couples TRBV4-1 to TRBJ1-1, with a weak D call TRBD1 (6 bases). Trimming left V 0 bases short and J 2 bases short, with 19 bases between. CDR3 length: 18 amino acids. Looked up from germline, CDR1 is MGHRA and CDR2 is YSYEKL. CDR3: CASSQDPPRVGTNTEAFF. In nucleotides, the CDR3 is TGCGCCAGCAGCCAAGATCCCCCTCGGGTGGGGACAAACACTGAAGCTTTCTTT.

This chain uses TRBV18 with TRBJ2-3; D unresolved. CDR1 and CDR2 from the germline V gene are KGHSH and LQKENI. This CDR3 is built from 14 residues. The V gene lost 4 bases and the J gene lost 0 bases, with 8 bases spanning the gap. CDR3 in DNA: TGTGCCAGCTCACAGACTTCTAGCACAGATACGCAGTATTTT. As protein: CASSQTSSTDTQYF. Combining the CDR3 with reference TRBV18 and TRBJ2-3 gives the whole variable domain NAGVMQNPRHLVRRRGQEARLRCSPMKGHSHVYWYRQLPEEGLKFMVYLQKENIIDESGMPKERFSAEFPKEGPSILRIQQVVRGDSAAYFCASSQTSSTDTQYFGPGTRLTVL.

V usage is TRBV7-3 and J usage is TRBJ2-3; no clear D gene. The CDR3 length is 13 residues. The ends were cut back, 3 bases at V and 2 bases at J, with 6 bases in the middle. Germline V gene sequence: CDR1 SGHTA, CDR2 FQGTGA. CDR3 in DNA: TGTGCCAGCAGCTTTCAGGTCACAGATACGCAGTATTTT. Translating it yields CASSFQVTDTQYF.

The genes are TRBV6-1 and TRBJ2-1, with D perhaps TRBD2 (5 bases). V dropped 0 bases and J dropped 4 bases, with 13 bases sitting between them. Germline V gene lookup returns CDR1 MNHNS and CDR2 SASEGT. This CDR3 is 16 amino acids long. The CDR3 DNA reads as TGTGCCAGCAGTGAAGCGCCCAGCGGAGGATACAATGAGCAGTTCTTC. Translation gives CASSEAPSGGYNEQFF.

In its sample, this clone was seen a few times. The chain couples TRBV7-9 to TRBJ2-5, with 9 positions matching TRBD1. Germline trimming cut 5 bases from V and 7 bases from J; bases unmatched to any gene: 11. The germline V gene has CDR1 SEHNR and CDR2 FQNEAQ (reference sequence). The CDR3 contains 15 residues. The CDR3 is CASSPAGTGPTTQYF. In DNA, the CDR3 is TGTGCCAGCAGCCCGGCCGGGACAGGGCCCACGACCCAGTACTTC.

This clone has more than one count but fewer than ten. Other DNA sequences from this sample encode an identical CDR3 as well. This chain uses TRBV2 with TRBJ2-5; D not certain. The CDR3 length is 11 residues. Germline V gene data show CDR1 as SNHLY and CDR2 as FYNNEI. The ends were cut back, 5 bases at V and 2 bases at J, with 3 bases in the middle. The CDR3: CASSLQETQYF. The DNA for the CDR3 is TGTGCCAGCAGTTTACAAGAGACCCAGTACTTC.

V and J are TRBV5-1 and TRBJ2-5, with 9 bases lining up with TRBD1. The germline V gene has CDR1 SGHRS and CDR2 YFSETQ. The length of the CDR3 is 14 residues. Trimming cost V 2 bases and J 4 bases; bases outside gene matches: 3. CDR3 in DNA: TGCGCCAGCAGCTTACAGGGGGCGCGAGAGACCCAGTACTTC. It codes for CASSLQGARETQYF.

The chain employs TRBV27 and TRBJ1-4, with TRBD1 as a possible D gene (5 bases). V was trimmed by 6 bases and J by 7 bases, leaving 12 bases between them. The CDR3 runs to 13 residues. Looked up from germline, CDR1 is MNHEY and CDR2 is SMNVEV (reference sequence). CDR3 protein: CASRDSGVEKLFF. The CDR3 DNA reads TGTGCCAGCAGAGACTCGGGGGTTGAAAAACTGTTTTTT.

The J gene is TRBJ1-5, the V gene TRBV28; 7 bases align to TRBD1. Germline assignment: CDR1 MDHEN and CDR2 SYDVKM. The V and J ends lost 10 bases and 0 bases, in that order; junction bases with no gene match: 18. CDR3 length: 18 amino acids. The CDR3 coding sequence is TGTGCCACCTCCCAACCCCGGGACAGAGAGGATAGCAATCAGCCCCAGCATTTT. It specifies CATSQPRDREDSNQPQHF.

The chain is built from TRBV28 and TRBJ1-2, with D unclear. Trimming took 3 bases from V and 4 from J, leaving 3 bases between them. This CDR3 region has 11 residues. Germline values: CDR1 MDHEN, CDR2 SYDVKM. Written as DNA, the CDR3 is TGTGCCAGCAGTTTTATCTATGGCTACACCTTC. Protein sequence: CASSFIYGYTF.

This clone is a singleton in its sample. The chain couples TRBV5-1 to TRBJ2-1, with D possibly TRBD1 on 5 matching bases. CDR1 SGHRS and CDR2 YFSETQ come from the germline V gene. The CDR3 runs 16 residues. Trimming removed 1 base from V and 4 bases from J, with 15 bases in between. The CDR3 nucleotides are TGCGCCAGCAGCTTGATTCCAGGGAAGGAATACAATGAGCAGTTCTTC. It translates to CASSLIPGKEYNEQFF.

In DNA form, the CDR3 reads TGTGCCAGCAGTTATAGGGGGAATGAGCAGTTCTTC. Translated, it gives CASSYRGNEQFF. The rearrangement joins TRBV6-6 to TRBJ2-1; perhaps TRBD1 as D (6 bases). The germline V and J ends were trimmed by 3 bases and 7 bases, with 7 bases remaining between them. The CDR3 runs 12 residues. Germline values: CDR1 MNHNY, CDR2 SVGAGI (reference sequence).

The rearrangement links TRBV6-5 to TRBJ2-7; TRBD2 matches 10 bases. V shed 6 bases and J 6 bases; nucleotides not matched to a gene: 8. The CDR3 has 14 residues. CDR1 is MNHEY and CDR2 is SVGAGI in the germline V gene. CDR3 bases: TGTGCCAGCAGACACTCTAGCGGGAGTGGCGAGCAGTACTTC. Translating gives CASRHSSGSGEQYF.

CDR3 in amino acids: CASSLMRQGETQYF. The CDR3 DNA reads as TGTGCCAGCAGTTTAATGCGCCAGGGTGAGACCCAGTACTTC. This chain uses TRBV27 with TRBJ2-5; D might be TRBD1 (5 bases). CDR1 is MNHEY and CDR2 is SMNVEV in the germline V gene (reference sequence). CDR3 length equals 14 residues. V was trimmed by 2 bases and J by 5 bases, leaving 12 bases between them.

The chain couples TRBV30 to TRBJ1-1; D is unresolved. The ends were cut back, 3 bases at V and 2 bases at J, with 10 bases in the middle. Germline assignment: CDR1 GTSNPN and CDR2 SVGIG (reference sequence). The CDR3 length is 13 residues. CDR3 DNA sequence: TGTGCCTGGAGAATTGGAGAAAACACTGAAGCTTTCTTT. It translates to CAWRIGENTEAFF.

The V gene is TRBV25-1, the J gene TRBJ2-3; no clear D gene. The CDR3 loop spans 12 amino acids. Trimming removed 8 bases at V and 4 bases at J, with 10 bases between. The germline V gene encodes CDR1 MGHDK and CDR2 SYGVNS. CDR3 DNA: TGTGCCAGCTCCGGGTGGGCAGATACGCAGTATTTT. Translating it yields CASSGWADTQYF.

The CDR3 DNA sequence: TGTGCCAGCAGCCAAGACAGGGGGGCCACCGGGGAGCTGTTTTTT. Protein sequence: CASSQDRGATGELFF. The chain couples TRBV4-2 to TRBJ2-2, with D perhaps TRBD1 (7 bases). CDR3 length equals 15 residues. Germline assignment: CDR1 LGHNA and CDR2 YNFKEQ. V was cut by 0 bases and J by 4 bases, with 9 bases left in between.

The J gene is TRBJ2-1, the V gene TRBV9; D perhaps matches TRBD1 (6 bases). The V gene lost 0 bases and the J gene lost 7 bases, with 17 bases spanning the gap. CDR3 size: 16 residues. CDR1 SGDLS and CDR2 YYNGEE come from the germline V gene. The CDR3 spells CASSVGRLSGTNEQFF. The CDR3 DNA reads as TGTGCCAGCAGCGTAGGGAGGCTCTCAGGGACAAATGAGCAGTTCTTC.

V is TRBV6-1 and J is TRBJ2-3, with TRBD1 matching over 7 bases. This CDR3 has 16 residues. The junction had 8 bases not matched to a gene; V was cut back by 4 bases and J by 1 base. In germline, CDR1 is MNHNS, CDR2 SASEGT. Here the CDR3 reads CASSAQGVPGTDTQYF. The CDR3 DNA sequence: TGTGCCAGCAGTGCGCAGGGGGTCCCAGGCACAGATACGCAGTATTTT.

The DNA of the CDR3 is TGTGCCAGCAGTCCCGGGACTAGCGGGAGTGGGGAGCAGTACTTC. This gives the protein CASSPGTSGSGEQYF. The V call is TRBV28, the J call TRBJ2-7, with TRBD2 identical over 14 bases. Germline assignment: CDR1 MDHEN and CDR2 SYDVKM. The CDR3 totals 15 residues. The V gene end was trimmed by 5 bases and the J gene end by 7 bases; junction bases not matched to a gene: 7.

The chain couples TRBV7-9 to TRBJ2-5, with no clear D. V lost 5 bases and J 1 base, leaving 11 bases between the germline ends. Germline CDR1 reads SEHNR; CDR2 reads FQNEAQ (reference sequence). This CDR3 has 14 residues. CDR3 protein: CASSPDTSQETQYF. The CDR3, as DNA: TGTGCCAGCAGCCCTGACACGAGCCAAGAGACCCAGTACTTC.

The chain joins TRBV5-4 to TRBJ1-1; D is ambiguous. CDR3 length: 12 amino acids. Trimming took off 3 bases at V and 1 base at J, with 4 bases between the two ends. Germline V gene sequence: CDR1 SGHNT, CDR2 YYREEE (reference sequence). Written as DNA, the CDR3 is TGTGCCAGCAGCTCGGGGAACACTGAAGCTTTCTTT. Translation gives CASSSGNTEAFF.

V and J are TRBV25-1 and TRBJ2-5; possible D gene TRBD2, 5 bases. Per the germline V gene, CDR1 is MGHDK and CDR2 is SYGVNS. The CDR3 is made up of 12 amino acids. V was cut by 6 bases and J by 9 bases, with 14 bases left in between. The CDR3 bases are TGTGCCAGCAGCCCGGACCCGCGGGCCCAGTACTTC. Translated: CASSPDPRAQYF.

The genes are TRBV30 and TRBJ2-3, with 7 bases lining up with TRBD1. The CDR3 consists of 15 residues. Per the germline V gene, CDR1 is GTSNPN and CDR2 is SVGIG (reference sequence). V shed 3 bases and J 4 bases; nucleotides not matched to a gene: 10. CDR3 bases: TGTGCCTGGAGAAAGACAGGGTTTTTCCCAGATACGCAGTATTTT. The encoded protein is CAWRKTGFFPDTQYF.

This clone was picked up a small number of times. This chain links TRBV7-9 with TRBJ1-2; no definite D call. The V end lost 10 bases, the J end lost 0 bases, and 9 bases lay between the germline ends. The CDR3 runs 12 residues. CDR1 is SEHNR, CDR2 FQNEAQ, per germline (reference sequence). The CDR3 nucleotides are TGTGCCACGAGCCCTTCTAACTATGGCTACACCTTC. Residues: CATSPSNYGYTF.

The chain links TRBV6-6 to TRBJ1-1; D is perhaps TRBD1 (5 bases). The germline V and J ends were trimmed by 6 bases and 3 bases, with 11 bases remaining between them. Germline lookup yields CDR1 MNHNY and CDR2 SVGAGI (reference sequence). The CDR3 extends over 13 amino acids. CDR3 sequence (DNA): TGTGCCAGCAGGCCCGGGGGAGACACTGAAGCTTTCTTT. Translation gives CASRPGGDTEAFF.

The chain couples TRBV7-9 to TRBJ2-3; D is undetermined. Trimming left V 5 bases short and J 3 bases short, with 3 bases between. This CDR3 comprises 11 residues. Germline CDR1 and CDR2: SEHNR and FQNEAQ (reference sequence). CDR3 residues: CASSATDTQYF. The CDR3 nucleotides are TGTGCCAGCAGCGCGACAGATACGCAGTATTTT.